One T cell receptor beta chain is described in this entry. The data belong to a study of blood T cell repertoires in COVID-19. In the study overall: The study drew acute and convalescent COVID-19 samples from the United States, Italy and Spain. T cells, B-cell-depleted T cells, or PBMCs supplied cDNA or gDNA.

Germline V gene data show CDR1 as KGHSH and CDR2 as LQKENI. The CDR3 sequence is 17 residues long. The V gene end was trimmed by 5 bases and the J gene end by 2 bases; junction bases not matched to a gene: 10. As handled by the study authors: From reference gene primer amplification, estimates of nucleated cell counts were derived. TCRdb's table, derived via immunoSEQ multiplex PCR, lists solely in-frame clones and lacks some. That table supplies the V and J calls and clone size; D and trimming were determined from the DNA. The data contain roughly 90,000 clones, around 84% of them singletons. This chain connects TRBV18 to TRBJ2-3; 10 positions agree with TRBD2. The source of this sequence is a man older than 75 with acute or convalescent COVID-19. Sequenced: peripheral blood. DNA of the CDR3: TGTGCCAGCTCAACTTACTCGCTAGCGGGGGTCACAGATACGCAGTATTTT. As protein: CASSTYSLAGVTDTQYF.